These 21 T cell receptor beta chains came from one sample sequenced in a study of metastatic and nonmetastatic thyroid tumors. Using MiXCR, TCRdb re-called clones from the PCR reads. The data hold about 52,000 clones, with about a sixth observed a single time. Each patient went into thyroid surgery without having received any treatment. Sequenced input: blood. All receptors derive from a female donor with papillary thyroid cancer or a benign thyroid nodule (not recorded which). Some clones in this sample may be carry-over from other donors' samples.

V usage is TRBV28 and J usage is TRBJ2-5; TRBD2 is a possible D gene (7 bases). The CDR3 covers 14 residues. V was trimmed by 7 bases and J by 7 bases, leaving 19 bases between them. Per germline, CDR1 MDHEN and CDR2 SYDVKM. The CDR3 loop reads CASTSAGGAGTQYF. The CDR3 coding sequence is TGTGCCAGCACCTCCGCTGGGGGGGCCGGGACCCAGTACTTC.

This clone was counted ten times or more. This CDR3 reads CSARDSVRLTTNEKLFF. In nucleotides, the CDR3 is TGCAGTGCTAGAGATTCTGTCAGATTAACAACTAATGAAAAACTGTTTTTT. The V call is TRBV20-1, the J call TRBJ1-4; D remains ambiguous. Per the germline V gene, CDR1 is DFQATT and CDR2 is SNEGSKA (reference sequence). The V end was cut by 0 bases, the J end by 0 bases, with 14 bases between. This CDR3 region has 17 residues.

Concerning this clone: One end of the junction varies from germline; a read error may be responsible. The chain links TRBV25-1 to TRBJ2-3; D remains ambiguous. CDR3 length: 18 residues. Germline V gene sequence: CDR1 MGHDK, CDR2 SYGVNS. The CDR3 loop is CASSDAKIRAISKDKQYF. CDR3 DNA sequence: TGTGCCAGCAGTGATGCCAAAATCCGGGCCATAAGCAAAGATAAGCAGTATTTT.

The V gene is TRBV5-1, the J gene TRBJ1-2, with 9 bases fitting TRBD1. This CDR3 spans 15 amino acids. CDR1 and CDR2 from the germline V gene are SGHRS and YFSETQ. Unmatched junction bases numbered 12, after V lost 4 bases and J lost 8 bases. Here the CDR3 reads CASSDPGQGVSGYTF. In DNA form, the CDR3 reads TGCGCCAGCAGCGACCCGGGACAGGGAGTCTCGGGCTACACCTTC.

The genes are TRBV30 and TRBJ2-1; the D is unclear. Trimming took 0 bases from V and 12 from J, leaving 12 bases between them. Germline V gives CDR1 GTSNPN, CDR2 SVGIG (reference sequence). The length of the CDR3 is 12 residues. CDR3 amino acids: CAWSVPAYAQFF. CDR3 sequence (DNA): TGTGCCTGGAGTGTACCTGCCTACGCGCAGTTCTTC.

In regard to this clone: Given a much more abundant clone one base away, this may be a read error. The chain joins TRBV19 to TRBJ2-3; 8 positions match TRBD1. Germline V gene sequence: CDR1 LNHDA, CDR2 SQIVND (reference sequence). The CDR3 has 16 residues. Trimming cost V 6 bases and J 3 bases; bases outside gene matches: 11. The CDR3, as DNA: TGTGCCAGTAGGAAATTCCAGGGGGCGGATACAGATACGCAGTATTTT. Encoded protein: CASRKFQGADTDTQYF.

This clone was observed many times. The rearrangement links TRBV20-1 to TRBJ2-7; 10 bases line up with TRBD2. With V trimmed by 6 bases and J by 0 bases, 5 bases remained unmatched. The germline V gene encodes CDR1 DFQATT and CDR2 SNEGSKA (reference sequence). The CDR3 contains 14 residues. The CDR3 here is CSATTSGSSYEQYF. The CDR3 DNA reads as TGCAGTGCCACGACTAGCGGGTCCTCCTACGAGCAGTACTTC.

Details on this clone: A read error may produce the germline difference seen at one junction end. The chain joins TRBV5-1 to TRBJ2-2; 7 bases align to TRBD2. Germline V CDR1 and CDR2: SGHRS, YFSETQ. CDR3 length equals 15 residues. The DNA for the CDR3 is TGCGCCAGCAGCCCTGGACTAGTGGGCACCTGGGAGCTGTTTTTT. Translation: CASSPGLVGTWELFF.

This clone has only a few counts. Possible read error: a much larger clone is one base away. Other DNA sequences in the sample encode the same CDR3. The CDR3: CASFPGSSYTEAFF. The CDR3 DNA follows: TGTGCCAGTTTCCCCGGGAGTTCATACACTGAGGCTTTCTTT. This chain connects TRBV19 to TRBJ1-1; D remains unclear. Germline V lookup: CDR1 LNHDA, CDR2 SQIVND (reference sequence). The CDR3 runs to 14 residues.

Turning to this clone: A much larger clonotype is one base distant, so this may be a read error. In the same sample, other DNA sequences code for this CDR3. This chain links TRBV18 with TRBJ1-4; the D gene is possibly TRBD1 (5 bases). Germline CDR1 and CDR2: KGHSH and LQKENI. This CDR3 contains 14 residues. The CDR3 loop is CASSPPGLNEKLFF. CDR3 sequence (DNA): TGCGCCAGCTCACCACCAGGGCTTAATGAAAAACTGTTTTTT.

In regard to this clone: Distinct nucleotide sequences in the sample also encode this CDR3. The gene calls are TRBV4-2 and TRBJ2-1; 8 nucleotides match TRBD1. The V gene's germline CDR1 is LGHNA and CDR2 YNFKEQ. The CDR3 is 19 residues long. Trimming at V came to 4 bases and at J to 7 bases, leaving 21 bases not matched to a gene. The CDR3 reads CASSPPGGDRTYVGNEQFF. DNA of the CDR3: TGTGCCAGCAGCCCACCGGGTGGGGACAGGACCTACGTAGGTAATGAGCAGTTCTTC.

This clone was detected many times. The rearrangement links TRBV19 to TRBJ1-6; 8 nucleotides line up with TRBD1. The CDR3 is 15 amino acids. CDR1 is LNHDA and CDR2 is SQIVND in the germline V gene (reference sequence). Trimming took 2 bases from V and 10 from J; bases not matched to a gene: 7. The CDR3 DNA reads as TGTGCCAGTAGTATACAGGACAGGGAAGGATCACCCCTCCACTTT. Its protein is CASSIQDREGSPLHF.

Comments on this clone: A much larger clonotype is one base distant, so this may be a read error. V and J are TRBV19 and TRBJ2-3; 8 nucleotides align to TRBD1. The CDR3 contains 14 residues. The germline V gene encodes CDR1 LNHDA and CDR2 SQIVND (reference sequence). The V segment lost 5 bases and the J segment 4 bases; nucleotides outside the gene matches: 5. CDR3 sequence: CASSGTGLSDTQYF. The CDR3 DNA reads as TGTGCCAGTAGTGGGACAGGCCTATCAGATACGCAGTATTTT.

This clone showed up many times. The J gene is TRBJ2-7, the V gene TRBV11-3; 9 positions match TRBD1. The CDR3 runs 14 residues. Trimming cost V 3 bases and J 7 bases; bases outside gene matches: 7. From germline, CDR1 is SGHNT and CDR2 YENEEA. The CDR3 DNA is TGTGCCAGCAGCTTGGGACAGGGATCACAGGAGCAGTACTTC. Amino acid sequence: CASSLGQGSQEQYF. The variable domain in full, with the rest retrieved from reference TRBV11-3 and TRBJ2-7, is EAGVVQSPRYKIIEKKQPVAFWCNPISGHNTLYWYLQNLGQGPELLIRYENEEAVDDSQLPKDRFSAERLKGVDSTLKIQPAELGDSAVYLCASSLGQGSQEQYFGPGTRLTVT.

In its sample, this clone was seen many times. The CDR3 spells CASHRTSGTNTGELFF. The CDR3 DNA reads TGTGCCAGCCACCGGACTAGCGGGACGAACACCGGGGAGCTGTTTTTT. The chain links TRBV18 to TRBJ2-2; TRBD2 aligns across 12 bases. Germline CDR1 reads KGHSH; CDR2 reads LQKENI. With 8 bases clipped from V and 0 bases from J, the junction kept 4 bases outside the gene matches. The CDR3 extends over 16 amino acids.

This clone has ten or more counts. The chain links TRBV6-1 to TRBJ1-1, with no clear D. The germline V gene encodes CDR1 MNHNS and CDR2 SASEGT. V was pared by 6 bases and J by 5 bases, with 13 bases between. The CDR3 contains 13 residues. Here the CDR3 reads CASSSPGGTEAFF. The DNA of the CDR3 is TGTGCCAGCAGCAGCCCTGGCGGAACTGAAGCTTTCTTT.

There are many counts of this clone. This chain uses TRBV27 with TRBJ2-7, with 10 bases lining up with TRBD2. CDR1 and CDR2 (germline): MNHEY, SMNVEV (reference sequence). J was trimmed by 3 bases and V by 4 bases; bases with no gene match: 3. The CDR3 runs 14 residues. In DNA form, the CDR3 reads TGTGCCAGCAGTTCTAGCGGGAGTCTCTACGAGCAGTACTTC. This codes for CASSSSGSLYEQYF.

This clone was seen many times. The CDR3 bases are TGCGCCAGCAGCCAACTACGGACAGATACGCAGTATTTT. Protein: CASSQLRTDTQYF. This rearrangement joins TRBV4-1 to TRBJ2-3; D unresolved. The ends were cut back, 2 bases at V and 3 bases at J, with 6 bases in the middle. CDR3 length: 13 residues. CDR1 and CDR2 from the germline V gene are MGHRA and YSYEKL.

The rearrangement links TRBV12-5 to TRBJ2-1; perhaps TRBD1 as D (5 bases). Germline CDR1 reads LGHNT; CDR2 reads FRNRAP. The germline V and J ends were trimmed by 0 bases and 4 bases, with 22 bases remaining between them. The length of the CDR3 is 19 residues. In DNA form, the CDR3 reads TGTGCTAGTGGTTTGGTACAGCGACAGAATCAGTATAGATACAATGAGCAGTTCTTC. Translating gives CASGLVQRQNQYRYNEQFF.

In the case of this clone: Germline and junction disagree at one end, which may indicate a read error. Other DNA sequences in the same sample also yield this CDR3. This chain joins TRBV4-2 and TRBJ1-1, with 7 positions matching TRBD1. The CDR3 totals 14 residues. Germline V lookup: CDR1 LGHNA, CDR2 YNFKEQ. Here the CDR3 reads CASSLTQGGAEAFF. The CDR3 nucleotides are TGTGCCAGCAGCCTGACCCAGGGGGGTGCTGAAGCTTTCTTC.

This clone came up many times. Additional DNA sequences in this sample encode the identical CDR3. CDR3 DNA sequence: TGTGCCAGCAGGGGATCTGGGGCCAACGTCCTGACTTTC. Translation gives CASRGSGANVLTF. The chain couples TRBV12-3 or TRBV12-4 to TRBJ2-6; D uncertain. The CDR3 is 13 amino acids. Trimming took off 6 bases at V and 1 base at J, with 4 bases between the two ends.